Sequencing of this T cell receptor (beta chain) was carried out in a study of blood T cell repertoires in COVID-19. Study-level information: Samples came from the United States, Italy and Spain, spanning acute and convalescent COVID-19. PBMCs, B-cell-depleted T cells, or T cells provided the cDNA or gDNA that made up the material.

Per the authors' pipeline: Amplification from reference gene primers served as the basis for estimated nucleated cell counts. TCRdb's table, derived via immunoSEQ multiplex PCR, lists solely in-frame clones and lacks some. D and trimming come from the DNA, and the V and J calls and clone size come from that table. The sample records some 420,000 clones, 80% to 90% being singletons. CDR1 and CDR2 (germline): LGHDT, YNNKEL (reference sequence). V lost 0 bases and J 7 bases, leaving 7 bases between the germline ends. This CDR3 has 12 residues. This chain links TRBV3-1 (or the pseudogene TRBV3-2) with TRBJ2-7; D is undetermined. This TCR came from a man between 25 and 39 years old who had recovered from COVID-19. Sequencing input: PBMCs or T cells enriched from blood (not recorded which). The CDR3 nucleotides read TGTGCCAGCAGCCAAGATTTGAGGGAGCAGTACTTC. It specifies CASSQDLREQYF.